These 32 T cell receptor beta chains share one sample of origin, sequenced in a study of CD8+ T cells in alopecia areata. RNA was extracted and reverse transcribed into cDNA as the sequencing template. Assay used: immunoSEQ multiplex PCR; TCRdb lists only in-frame clones, some missing. The repertoire holds 40,000 to 45,000 clones, more than 90% seen once, with about 19% in the top ten. Treatment noted: oral pan-JAK inhibitor, 5-10 mg twice daily. The sample here was CD8+ T cells sorted from blood, taken at week 24, from a patient treated with tofacitinib. These receptor sequences come from a human donor with alopecia areata.

Comment on this clone: The junction departs from germline at one end; a sequencing error may be responsible. This rearrangement joins TRBV6-4 to TRBJ2-1; D is unclear. Germline CDR1 MRHNA, CDR2 SNTAGT. The CDR3 loop spans 13 amino acids. The CDR3 sequence: CVSSEGILNEQFF. CDR3 DNA sequence: TGTGTCAGCAGTGAAGGCATCCTTAATGAGCAGTTCTTC.

The rearrangement uses TRBV6-1 and TRBJ2-2; D uncertain. Germline V gives CDR1 MNHNS, CDR2 SASEGT. V was pared by 8 bases and J by 0 bases, with 10 bases between. This CDR3 is 14 amino acids long. CDR3 sequence: CASGGPPNTGELFF. The CDR3 nucleotides are TGTGCCAGCGGTGGGCCCCCGAACACCGGGGAGCTGTTTTTT.

This chain uses TRBV27 with TRBJ2-7; the D gene could be TRBD1 or TRBD2 (6 bases each). Germline values: CDR1 MNHEY, CDR2 SMNVEV (reference sequence). V gave up 10 bases and J gave up 2 bases, with 15 bases separating them. CDR3 length: 13 amino acids. The CDR3 DNA reads TGTGCCACCGAGGGGCGGGACACCTACGAGCAGTACTTC. This codes for CATEGRDTYEQYF.

There are a few counts of this clone. V is TRBV6-1 and J is TRBJ2-1; D is ambiguous. The V end was cut by 1 base, the J end by 0 bases, with 13 bases between. The CDR3 has 17 amino acids. The germline V gene encodes CDR1 MNHNS and CDR2 SASEGT. Written as DNA, the CDR3 is TGTGCCAGCAGTGAAGATAGGTATTCCTCCTCCTACAATGAGCAGTTCTTC. Translated, it gives CASSEDRYSSSYNEQFF.

The chain carries TRBV7-8 and TRBJ2-1, with D perhaps TRBD1 (6 bases). The V end was cut by 3 bases, the J end by 4 bases, with 19 bases between. The germline V gene encodes CDR1 SGHVS and CDR2 FQNEAQ. The CDR3 is 17 residues long. This chain's CDR3 is CASSFWTVDQPYNEQFF. The CDR3 DNA is TGTGCCAGCAGCTTTTGGACAGTCGACCAGCCTTACAATGAGCAGTTCTTC.

The genes are TRBV19 and TRBJ2-1, with D tentatively TRBD1 (6 bases). Germline lookup yields CDR1 LNHDA and CDR2 SQIVND (reference sequence). Trimming took 5 bases from V and 7 from J, leaving 9 bases between them. This CDR3 contains 12 residues. The CDR3 bases are TGTGCCAGTAGTCCGACAGGAAATGAGCAGTTCTTC. This codes for CASSPTGNEQFF. The full variable domain, rest sourced from reference TRBV19 and TRBJ2-1, is DGGITQSPKYLFRKEGQNVTLSCEQNLNHDAMYWYRQDPGQGLRLIYYSQIVNDFQKGDIAEGYSVSREKKESFPLTVTSAQKNPTAFYLCASSPTGNEQFFGPGTRLTVL.

This clone was detected once. Written as DNA, the CDR3 is TGCGCCAGCAGTCGATCACCCCCTACAGGGTATAGACTGTTGAACACTGAAGCTTTCTTT. This codes for CASSRSPPTGYRLLNTEAFF. This rearrangement joins TRBV23-1 to TRBJ1-1; weak D call: TRBD1 (6 bases). TRBV23-1 is labeled an ORF, and its function is uncertain. V was trimmed by 4 bases and J by 0 bases, leaving 27 bases between them. The CDR3 spans 20 residues.

The chain uses TRBV7-9 and TRBJ2-1, with 7 bases identical to TRBD2. The CDR3 consists of 12 residues. Germline lookup yields CDR1 SEHNR and CDR2 FQNEAQ (reference sequence). J lost 15 bases, V lost 1 base, and 6 bases had no gene match. This chain's CDR3 is CASSLDWEGWFF. The CDR3 bases are TGTGCCAGCAGCTTAGATTGGGAGGGATGGTTCTTC.

The chain joins TRBV5-4 to TRBJ2-7; 12 bases fit TRBD1. The CDR3 is made up of 16 amino acids. V lost 0 bases and J lost 5; bases outside the gene matches: 6. The germline CDR1 and CDR2 sequences are SGHNT and YYREEE (reference sequence). In DNA, the CDR3 is TGTGCCAGCAGCTTGGCCCCGGGACAGGGGGCCCACGAGCAGTACTTC. It specifies CASSLAPGQGAHEQYF. Using reference TRBV5-4 and TRBJ2-7 for the parts outside the CDR3, the full variable domain is ETGVTQSPTHLIKTRGQQVTLRCSSQSGHNTVSWYQQALGQGPQFIFQYYREEENGRGNFPPRFSGLQFPNYSSELNVNALELDDSALYLCASSLAPGQGAHEQYFGPGTRLTVT.

The chain employs TRBV7-8 and TRBJ2-5, with no clear D. The germline gives CDR1 SGHVS, CDR2 FQNEAQ. The ends were cut back, 0 bases at V and 5 bases at J, with 16 bases in the middle. The CDR3 is 16 amino acids. CDR3 nucleotide sequence: TGTGCCAGCAGCTTAGCGCCAAGGAGTTTGGGGGAGACCCAGTACTTC. Translating it yields CASSLAPRSLGETQYF.

The chain joins TRBV5-6 to TRBJ1-1; weak D call: TRBD1 (5 bases). V lost 1 base, J lost 2 bases, and 6 bases lay in between. Germline V gives CDR1 SGHDT, CDR2 YYEEEE. CDR3 size: 13 residues. The CDR3 here is CASSLTGNTEAFF. For the CDR3, the DNA is TGTGCCAGCAGCTTGACAGGAAACACTGAAGCTTTCTTT.

The chain recombines TRBV25-1 with TRBJ2-7, with D uncertain. The germline gives CDR1 MGHDK, CDR2 SYGVNS. The V end lost 2 bases, the J end lost 5 bases, and 10 bases lay between the germline ends. This CDR3 is built from 13 residues. CDR3 region: CASSEGEGNEQYF. The CDR3 coding sequence is TGTGCCAGCAGTGAAGGTGAAGGGAACGAGCAGTACTTC.

The rearrangement uses TRBV29-1 and TRBJ2-7; no definite D call. Looked up from germline, CDR1 is SQVTM and CDR2 is ANQGSEA. Trimming shortened V by 0 bases and J by 2 bases, and 8 bases separated the two germline ends. This CDR3 contains 13 residues. For the CDR3, the DNA is TGCAGCGTTGAAGATAGAGGCCCCTACGAGCAGTACTTC. Its protein product is CSVEDRGPYEQYF.

The rearrangement uses TRBV5-1 and TRBJ2-7, with TRBD2 identical over 8 bases. CDR1 SGHRS and CDR2 YFSETQ come from the germline V gene. The CDR3 covers 17 residues. V shed 1 base, J shed 5 bases, and the junction held 14 bases outside the gene matches. Here the CDR3 reads CASSLWGTRRPTDEQYF. The CDR3 region has the DNA TGCGCCAGCAGCTTGTGGGGGACTAGGCGCCCTACAGACGAGCAGTACTTC.

The chain employs TRBV29-1 and TRBJ2-7; no reliable D call. Trimming removed 0 bases at V and 4 bases at J, with 7 bases between. The CDR3 loop spans 12 amino acids. Per the germline V gene, CDR1 is SQVTM and CDR2 is ANQGSEA. As DNA, the CDR3 is TGCAGCGTTGAAGAACGAGTATACGAGCAGTACTTC. Translation: CSVEERVYEQYF.

The genes are TRBV21-1 and TRBJ2-1; the DNA was not compared with TRBD2, the D call given in the table. TRBV21-1 is an annotated pseudogene. The CDR3 extends over 13 amino acids. The CDR3 coding sequence is TGTGCCAGCAGCCCTCGGGGGGGGAGTGAGCAGTTCTTC. This encodes CASSPRGGSEQFF.

The chain combines TRBV5-4 with TRBJ2-3; 7 nucleotides match TRBD2. The J segment lost 0 bases and the V segment lost 3 bases, leaving 10 bases of the junction unmatched. This CDR3 has 17 residues. The V gene's germline CDR1 is SGHNT and CDR2 YYREEE (reference sequence). The CDR3 sequence is CASSWGTIPTSTDTQYF. CDR3 bases: TGTGCCAGCAGCTGGGGGACTATTCCAACTAGCACAGATACGCAGTATTTT.

Here the CDR3 reads CASSLVSGSSYEQYF. Here the CDR3 DNA reads TGTGCCAGCAGCTTAGTCTCGGGGAGCTCCTACGAGCAGTACTTC. This sequence joins TRBV7-8 and TRBJ2-7; D is perhaps TRBD2 (5 bases). In germline, CDR1 is SGHVS, CDR2 FQNEAQ. The CDR3 covers 15 residues. The V gene lost 1 base and the J gene lost 0 bases, with 10 bases spanning the gap.

The J gene is TRBJ2-3, the V gene TRBV7-5; the DNA was not compared with TRBD1, the D call given in the table. TRBV7-5 is annotated as a pseudogene. The CDR3 has 13 residues. The CDR3 is CVSSPYITDTQYF. CDR3 DNA: TGTGTCAGCAGCCCTTACATCACAGATACGCAGTATTTT.

The rearrangement uses TRBV5-6 and TRBJ2-7; D gene uncertain. The V end was cut by 0 bases, the J end by 5 bases, with 3 bases between. The CDR3 has 11 residues. Germline V CDR1 and CDR2: SGHDT, YYEEEE. CDR3 in DNA: TGTGCCAGCAGCTTGGGACACGAGCAGTACTTC. Its protein is CASSLGHEQYF.

The CDR3 sequence: CATSLTGRDQYF. CDR3 bases: TGTGCCACCAGTTTGACAGGAAGGGACCAGTACTTC. The gene calls are TRBV15 and TRBJ2-5; tentatively, D is TRBD1 (6 bases). The length of the CDR3 is 12 residues. V was pared by 6 bases and J by 10 bases, with 15 bases between. From germline, CDR1 is LNHNV and CDR2 YYDKDF (reference sequence).

The chain has TRBV27 and TRBJ2-7; maybe TRBD2 (5 bases). There are 11 residues in the CDR3. V dropped 9 bases and J dropped 7 bases, with 13 bases sitting between them. Looked up from germline, CDR1 is MNHEY and CDR2 is SMNVEV (reference sequence). In nucleotides, the CDR3 is TGTGCCAGTTGGGGTGCGGGTGAGCAGTACTTC. Encoded protein: CASWGAGEQYF.

The rearrangement links TRBV29-1 to TRBJ2-2; possibly TRBD1 for D (6 bases). Germline V gives CDR1 SQVTM, CDR2 ANQGSEA. The CDR3 length is 13 residues. V lost 7 bases to trimming and J lost 0 bases, with 9 bases between them. The DNA of the CDR3 is TGCAGCGCCGGACAGACGAACACCGGGGAGCTGTTTTTT. Protein: CSAGQTNTGELFF.

The rearrangement uses TRBV4-3 and TRBJ2-3, with a weak D call TRBD1 (6 bases). The CDR3 covers 16 residues. Looked up from germline, CDR1 is LGHNA and CDR2 is YSLEER. The V end was cut by 0 bases, the J end by 0 bases, with 10 bases between. The CDR3 protein is CASSQDNRVSTDTQYF. The CDR3, as DNA: TGCGCCAGCAGCCAAGATAACAGGGTGAGCACAGATACGCAGTATTTT.

The V call is TRBV4-1, the J call TRBJ2-5, with 7 bases that match TRBD2. The end of the DNA fits TRBJ2-7 better, so the J call may be wrong. Germline values: CDR1 MGHRA, CDR2 YSYEKL. There are 15 residues in the CDR3. The CDR3 DNA sequence: TGCGCCAGCAGCCCCCTAGGCGGGGGTACCTACGAGCAGTACTTC. Amino acid sequence: CASSPLGGGTYEQYF.

The chain combines TRBV7-9 with TRBJ2-2; 7 positions agree with TRBD2. Per germline, CDR1 SEHNR and CDR2 FQNEAQ (reference sequence). This CDR3 region has 16 residues. V dropped 7 bases and J dropped 8; count of bases not matched to a gene: 16. The CDR3 spells CASTLLSAGKPGELFF. Written as DNA, the CDR3 is TGTGCCAGCACCCTCCTATCAGCGGGGAAGCCTGGGGAGCTGTTTTTT.

For this clone: Within the sample, other DNA sequences also encode this same CDR3. This chain links TRBV6-1 with TRBJ2-3, with 7 bases that match TRBD2. Germline V CDR1 and CDR2: MNHNS, SASEGT. Trimming at V came to 1 base and at J to 3 bases, leaving 4 bases not matched to a gene. This CDR3 has 15 residues. The CDR3 DNA reads as TGTGCCAGCAGTGAAGTTTCGGGGGGTACAGATACGCAGTATTTT. Its protein product is CASSEVSGGTDTQYF.

The rearrangement uses TRBV28 and TRBJ2-5, with D perhaps matching TRBD1 or TRBD2 (6 bases each). Germline values: CDR1 MDHEN, CDR2 SYDVKM. Trimming pared 5 bases from V and 2 bases from J, leaving 12 bases between. This CDR3 has 14 amino acids. CDR3 protein: CASSPTGLQETQYF. DNA of the CDR3: TGTGCCAGCAGTCCGACAGGACTACAAGAGACCCAGTACTTC.

This chain connects TRBV29-1 to TRBJ2-2; D uncertain. Germline CDR1 SQVTM, CDR2 ANQGSEA. This CDR3 contains 15 residues. Trimming took off 0 bases at V and 1 base at J, with 9 bases between the two ends. CDR3 coding DNA: TGCAGCGTTGAAGATGCCCAGCGGAACACCGGGGAGCTGTTTTTT. Translated: CSVEDAQRNTGELFF.

The chain is built from TRBV28 and TRBJ2-3; no clear D. CDR3 length: 11 residues. Germline CDR1 is MDHEN and CDR2 is SYDVKM. V was trimmed by 5 bases and J by 6 bases, leaving 6 bases between them. Here the CDR3 reads CASSPADTQYF. As DNA, the CDR3 is TGTGCCAGCAGTCCGGCCGATACGCAGTATTTT.

The chain combines TRBV15 with TRBJ2-5; 7 positions agree with TRBD1. The CDR3 has 15 residues. The germline CDR1 and CDR2 sequences are LNHNV and YYDKDF (reference sequence). Unmatched junction bases numbered 2, after V lost 0 bases and J lost 1 base. In nucleotides, the CDR3 is TGTGCCACCAGCAGAGAGGACAGGACCCAAGAGACCCAGTACTTC. Protein: CATSREDRTQETQYF.

Note on this clone: Since no conserved phenylalanine or tryptophan closes the CDR3, a read error is the likely cause. The chain links TRBV5-4 to TRBJ2-7; the D call may be TRBD1 or TRBD2 (5 bases each). Germline V gives CDR1 SGHNT, CDR2 YYREEE (reference sequence). V lost 2 bases and J 2 bases, leaving 11 bases between the germline ends. This CDR3 is built from 14 residues. The CDR3 nucleotides read TGTGCCAGCAGCTTAGGGACGGCCACCTACGAGCAGTACCTC. Protein product: CASSLGTATYEQYL.